This T cell receptor beta chain was sequenced in a study of OX40 agonist ivuxolimab in advanced cancers. Whole-study context: The patients got ivuxolimab, which is an agonistic anti-OX40 (CD134) antibody.

Assay used: immunoSEQ multiplex PCR; TCRdb lists only in-frame clones, some missing. The sample holds about 70,000 clones, roughly nine tenths seen once. CDR3 length: 17 residues. V was clipped by 5 bases and J by 4 bases; unmatched bases: 9. Germline CDR1 MNHEY, CDR2 SMNVEV (reference sequence). Any history of autoimmune disease or systemic immunosuppression disqualified patients. General study findings and limits: CD8+ T cells showed, on average, more clonal expansion than CD4+ cells.

With respect to this clone: What it binds is not known.

This clonotype was obtained from an adult with an advanced solid tumor such as melanoma, head and neck, liver or kidney cancer. The sequenced sample was CD4+ or CD8+ T cells sorted from blood, obtained in a trial of the OX40 agonist ivuxolimab. The V and J genes are TRBV27 and TRBJ2-2, with 11 bases fitting TRBD2. The CDR3 spells CASSPLTSGSTTGELFF. DNA for the CDR3: TGTGCCAGCAGTCCTCTCACTAGCGGGAGTACCACCGGGGAGCTGTTTTTT.